By sample fraction, the clone carrying this T cell receptor beta chain is medium-sized (0.01 to 0.1%). Germline CDR1 is MNHEY and CDR2 is SVGAGI. The CDR3 covers 18 residues. Germline trimming cut 2 bases from V and 4 bases from J; bases unmatched to any gene: 16. Constant-region reverse primers amplified full-length variable regions, followed by semi-nested Nested Universal Primer A PCR. TCRdb re-analysed the 5' RACE reads in MiXCR, keeping a single row per CDR3 protein. The data show approximately 12,000 distinct CDR3 sequences, with 45% to 50% seen just once and 9.5% to 15% held by the top ten. Naive CD4+ cells had CD25+ Tregs removed.

The sample was tumor-infiltrating naive CD4+ T cells sorted from the breast tumor. Noted subset: naive CD4+ T cells, CD4+CD45RA+CD25-. The TCR originated in a female donor with breast cancer. This chain connects TRBV6-5 to TRBJ1-2; TRBD1 matches 7 bases. CDR3 residues: CASSYATAATRGFYGYTF. The CDR3 DNA reads as TGTGCCAGCAGTTACGCGACAGCGGCAACCAGGGGGTTCTATGGCTACACCTTC.